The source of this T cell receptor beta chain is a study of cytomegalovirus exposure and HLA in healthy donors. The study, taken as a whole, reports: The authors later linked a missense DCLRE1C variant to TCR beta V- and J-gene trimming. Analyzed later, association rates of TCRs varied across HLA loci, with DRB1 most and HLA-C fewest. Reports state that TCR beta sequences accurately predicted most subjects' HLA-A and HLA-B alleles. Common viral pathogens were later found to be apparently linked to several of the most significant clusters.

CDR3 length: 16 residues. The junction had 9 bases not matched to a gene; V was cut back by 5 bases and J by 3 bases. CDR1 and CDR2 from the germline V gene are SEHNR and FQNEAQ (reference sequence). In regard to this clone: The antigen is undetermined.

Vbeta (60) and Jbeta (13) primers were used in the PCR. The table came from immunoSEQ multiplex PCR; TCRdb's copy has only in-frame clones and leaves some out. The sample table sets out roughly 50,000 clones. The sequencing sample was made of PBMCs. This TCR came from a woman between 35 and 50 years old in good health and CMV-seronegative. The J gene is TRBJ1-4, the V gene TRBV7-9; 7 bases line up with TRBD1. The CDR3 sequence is CASSSSTGFPNEKLFF. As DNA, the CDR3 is TGTGCCAGCAGCAGCTCGACAGGGTTCCCTAATGAAAAACTGTTTTTT. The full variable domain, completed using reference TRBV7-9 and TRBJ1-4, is DTGVSQNPRHKITKRGQNVTFRCDPISEHNRLYWYRQTLGQGPEFLTYFQNEAQLEKSRLLSDRFSAERPKGSFSTLEIQRTEQGDSAMYLCASSSSTGFPNEKLFFGSGTQLSVL.